These 23 T cell receptor beta chains were all obtained from the same sample, sequenced in a study of shared clonotypes between healthy human individuals. Only in-frame clones appear in the TCRdb table, and some are missing; sequencing was by immunoSEQ multiplex PCR. The sample includes some 470,000 clones, around 78% of them seen just once. The sequencing input was PBMCs. The receptors originated from a woman in her 40s in good health. Some clones in this sample may be carry-over from other donors' samples.

A word on this clone: Only one base separates this from a far larger clonotype, so it likely reflects a read error. The rearrangement joins TRBV5-1 to TRBJ2-7, with 9 bases identical to TRBD2. The CDR3 loop spans 14 amino acids. Looked up from germline, CDR1 is SGHRS and CDR2 is YFSETQ. The CDR3 region is CVSSLSGRINEQYF. The CDR3 DNA follows: TGCGTCAGCAGCTTAAGCGGGAGGATTAACGAGCAGTACTTC.

The chain employs TRBV19 and TRBJ2-7, with a weak D call TRBD2 (6 bases). CDR1 is LNHDA, CDR2 SQIVND, per germline (reference sequence). The CDR3 length is 16 residues. V dropped 3 bases and J dropped 7 bases, with 22 bases sitting between them. CDR3 nucleotide sequence: TGTGCCAGTAGTATCAGGAGCGCCGGGCTTGCGGGGGAGCAGTACTTC. Translating it yields CASSIRSAGLAGEQYF.

The chain uses TRBV6-1 and TRBJ2-1, with 7 bases fitting TRBD1. Germline assignment: CDR1 MNHNS and CDR2 SASEGT. V was clipped by 7 bases and J by 4 bases; unmatched bases: 10. This CDR3 is 15 amino acids long. CDR3 bases: TGTGCCAGCACCAGAGCGCCGGGACAGTACAATGAGCAGTTCTTC. Translating gives CASTRAPGQYNEQFF.

The J gene is TRBJ2-2, the V gene TRBV19; 7 bases align to TRBD2. J gave up 5 bases and V 5 bases, and 8 bases lay outside the gene matches. This CDR3 is built from 15 residues. Germline V gives CDR1 LNHDA, CDR2 SQIVND (reference sequence). For the CDR3, the DNA is TGTGCCAGTAGTCGTGAGGGAGGGTGGACCGGGGAGCTGTTTTTT. This codes for CASSREGGWTGELFF.

This chain joins TRBV6-6 and TRBJ1-2; 7 nucleotides agree with TRBD1. This CDR3 comprises 15 residues. Per germline, CDR1 MNHNY and CDR2 SVGAGI (reference sequence). V dropped 2 bases and J dropped 2; count of bases not matched to a gene: 5. In nucleotides, the CDR3 is TGTGCCAGCAGTTACACAGGGGTTTGGAACTATGGCTACACCTTC. Translation: CASSYTGVWNYGYTF.

This chain's CDR3 is CASSLGGLAGVREQYF. The CDR3 region has the DNA TGTGCCAGCAGCTTAGGGGGACTAGCGGGAGTTCGGGAGCAGTACTTC. The chain couples TRBV7-2 to TRBJ2-7; TRBD2 aligns across 14 bases. Germline V lookup: CDR1 SGHTA, CDR2 FQGNSA. CDR3 length: 16 residues. V trimming: 1 base; J trimming: 7 bases; junction bases outside the gene matches: 6.

The gene calls are TRBV19 and TRBJ2-2; 13 positions match TRBD2. Germline V lookup: CDR1 LNHDA, CDR2 SQIVND (reference sequence). Trimming took 3 bases from V and 5 from J; bases not matched to a gene: 9. The CDR3 covers 18 residues. Written as DNA, the CDR3 is TGTGCCAGTAGTATTCCCCCGCGGGGACTAGCGGGAACCGGGGAGCTGTTTTTT. As protein: CASSIPPRGLAGTGELFF.

As concerns this clone: A far larger clone is just one base off, so this is likely a read error. Other DNA sequences in the same sample also yield this CDR3. This chain connects TRBV30 to TRBJ1-2; D remains ambiguous. Looked up from germline, CDR1 is GTSNPN and CDR2 is SVGIG (reference sequence). The CDR3 spans 12 residues. The CDR3 loop reads CAWSRPTYGYTF. The CDR3 DNA follows: TGTGCCTGGAGTCGACCGACCTATGGCTATACCTTC.

The chain has TRBV6-6 and TRBJ2-2; D may be TRBD1 or TRBD2 (5 bases each). The length of the CDR3 is 14 residues. V lost 11 bases, J lost 1 base, and 14 bases lay in between. CDR1 and CDR2 (germline): MNHNY, SVGAGI (reference sequence). For the CDR3, the DNA is TGTGCCGGCCGCCGGGACGGGAACACCGGGGAGCTGTTTTTT. Its translation is CAGRRDGNTGELFF.

This clone has at least ten counts. The chain couples TRBV5-4 to TRBJ2-7; D may be TRBD1 or TRBD2 (6 bases each). The CDR3 covers 13 residues. Trimming stripped 2 bases from V and 6 bases from J, with 12 bases between. CDR1 is SGHNT and CDR2 is YYREEE in the germline V gene (reference sequence). The DNA for the CDR3 is TGTGCCAGCAGCTTTGGGGGGCTGGGCGAGCAGTACTTC. Its translation is CASSFGGLGEQYF.

This clone was observed a few times. Written as DNA, the CDR3 is TGTGCCATCAGCGATACCGGGACACCGACCGGCTCCTACGAGCAGTACTTC. It is translated as CAISDTGTPTGSYEQYF. The V gene is TRBV10-3, the J gene TRBJ2-7; possible D gene TRBD1, 6 bases. The CDR3 runs 17 residues. The germline V and J ends were trimmed by 6 bases and 0 bases, with 21 bases remaining between them. The V gene's germline CDR1 is ENHRY and CDR2 SYGVKD.

This rearrangement joins TRBV21-1 to TRBJ2-2; the table gives TRBD2 as D, unverified against the DNA. TRBV21-1 is recorded as a pseudogene. The CDR3 is 15 amino acids. The CDR3 reads CASTRLALNTGELFF. The DNA for the CDR3 is TGTGCCAGCACCCGACTAGCGTTGAACACCGGGGAGCTGTTTTTT.

V usage is TRBV7-9 and J usage is TRBJ2-5; 7 bases match TRBD2. The CDR3 is 14 residues long. In germline, CDR1 is SEHNR, CDR2 FQNEAQ (reference sequence). J was trimmed by 7 bases and V by 5 bases; bases with no gene match: 10. The CDR3: CASSLGLDLGTQYF. The DNA for the CDR3 is TGTGCCAGCAGCCTAGGACTAGACCTAGGGACCCAGTACTTC.

This clone showed up just once. The rearrangement uses TRBV4-2 and TRBJ2-7, with unresolved D. Germline CDR1 reads LGHNA; CDR2 reads YNFKEQ. The CDR3 length is 15 residues. Trimming removed 0 bases at V and 2 bases at J, with 11 bases between. Here the CDR3 DNA reads TGTGCCAGCAGCCAAGAGGACGGAACTACCTACGAGCAGTACTTC. This gives the protein CASSQEDGTTYEQYF.

This clone was seen a handful of times. V and J are TRBV25-1 and TRBJ2-7, with unresolved D. CDR3 length equals 14 residues. Germline V gene data show CDR1 as MGHDK and CDR2 as SYGVNS. Trimming took off 2 bases at V and 3 bases at J, with 11 bases between the two ends. The CDR3 loop reads CASSERARGYEQYF. In DNA form, the CDR3 reads TGTGCCAGCAGTGAACGAGCAAGAGGCTACGAGCAGTACTTC.

This clone was seen only a few times. V usage is TRBV11-2 and J usage is TRBJ1-2; D unclear. This CDR3 comprises 14 residues. With 0 bases removed from V and 5 bases from J, the gap between germline ends came to 10 bases. Germline loops: CDR1 SGHAT, CDR2 FQNNGV. The CDR3 DNA reads as TGTGCCAGCAGCTTAGAGGGCGCAGGTTATGGCTACACCTTC. This codes for CASSLEGAGYGYTF.

The J gene is TRBJ2-3, the V gene TRBV5-1; 9 bases map to TRBD2. Per the germline V gene, CDR1 is SGHRS and CDR2 is YFSETQ. V trimming: 0 bases; J trimming: 0 bases; junction bases outside the gene matches: 2. The CDR3 is 16 residues long. The CDR3 loop reads CASSLGLAASTDTQYF. The CDR3 region has the DNA TGCGCCAGCAGCTTGGGACTAGCGGCAAGCACAGATACGCAGTATTTT.

The chain is built from TRBV6-5 and TRBJ2-7, with a weak D call TRBD2 (6 bases). This CDR3 spans 15 amino acids. The germline CDR1 and CDR2 sequences are MNHEY and SVGAGI. Between the trimmed V and J ends, which lost 0 bases and 0 bases, there was a span of 9 bases. DNA of the CDR3: TGTGCCAGCAGTTACTCGAGCGGGCCCTCCTACGAGCAGTACTTC. Translation gives CASSYSSGPSYEQYF.

The V gene is TRBV30, the J gene TRBJ1-1; TRBD1 agrees at 7 bases. V gave up 3 bases and J gave up 4 bases; unmatched junction bases: 5. This CDR3 has 13 residues. The germline gives CDR1 GTSNPN, CDR2 SVGIG (reference sequence). The CDR3, as DNA: TGTGCCTGGAGGACAGGGTACCGCACTGAAGCTTTCTTT. It yields the protein CAWRTGYRTEAFF.

In DNA form, the CDR3 reads TGTGCCAGCAGCCCGGTGGGGGGCGGCAATGAGCAGTTCTTC. This encodes CASSPVGGGNEQFF. The chain carries TRBV7-9 and TRBJ2-1, with D perhaps given as TRBD1 or TRBD2 (6 bases each). Trimming cost V 5 bases and J 6 bases, with 14 bases left between them. Germline-derived CDR1 and CDR2 are SEHNR and FQNEAQ (reference sequence). This CDR3 is 14 amino acids long. Supplemented by reference TRBV7-9 and TRBJ2-1, the full variable domain reads DTGVSQNPRHKITKRGQNVTFRCDPISEHNRLYWYRQTLGQGPEFLTYFQNEAQLEKSRLLSDRFSAERPKGSFSTLEIQRTEQGDSAMYLCASSPVGGGNEQFFGPGTRLTVL.

The gene calls are TRBV4-3 and TRBJ1-5; D perhaps matches TRBD1 (5 bases). The CDR3 covers 15 residues. Germline V gene sequence: CDR1 LGHNA, CDR2 YSLEER. Trimming cost V 1 base and J 1 base, with 8 bases left between them. The CDR3 region has the DNA TGCGCCAGCAGCCAAGTATGGGACAGCAATCAGCCCCAGCATTTT. Its translation is CASSQVWDSNQPQHF.

V and J are TRBV28 and TRBJ2-1; 7 bases line up with TRBD2. V lost 5 bases, J lost 6 bases, and 10 bases stayed unmatched. The CDR3 loop spans 15 amino acids. Germline CDR1 reads MDHEN; CDR2 reads SYDVKM. Here the CDR3 DNA reads TGTGCCAGCAGTCCACCAGGTACTAGCGTCAATGAGCAGTTCTTC. Translation: CASSPPGTSVNEQFF.

The chain uses TRBV30 and TRBJ2-5, with D possibly being TRBD1 or TRBD2 (5 bases each). The J call may be incorrect, as the DNA end agrees better with TRBJ2-7. The V gene's germline CDR1 is GTSNPN and CDR2 SVGIG (reference sequence). The CDR3 covers 14 residues. DNA of the CDR3: TGTGCCTGGGATCCGGGGCCGGGCTCCTACGAGCAGTACTTC. Protein: CAWDPGPGSYEQYF.